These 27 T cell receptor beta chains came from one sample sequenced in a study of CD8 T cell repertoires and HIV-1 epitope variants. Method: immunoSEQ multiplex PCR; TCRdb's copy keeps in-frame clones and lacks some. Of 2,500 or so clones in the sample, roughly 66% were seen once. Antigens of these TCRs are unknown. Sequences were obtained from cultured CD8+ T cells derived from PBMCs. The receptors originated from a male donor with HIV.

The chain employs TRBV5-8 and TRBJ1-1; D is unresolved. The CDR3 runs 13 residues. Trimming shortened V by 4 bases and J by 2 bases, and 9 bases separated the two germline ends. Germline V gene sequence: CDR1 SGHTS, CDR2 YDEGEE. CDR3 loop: CASSHFSNTEAFF. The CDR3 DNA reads TGTGCCAGCAGCCATTTTTCAAACACTGAAGCTTTCTTT.

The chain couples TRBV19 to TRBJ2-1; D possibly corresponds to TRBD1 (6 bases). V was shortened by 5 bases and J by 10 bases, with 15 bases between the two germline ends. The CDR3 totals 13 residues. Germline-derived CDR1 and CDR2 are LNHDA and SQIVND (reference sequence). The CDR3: CASSATGFGEQFF. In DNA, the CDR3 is TGTGCCAGTAGTGCGACAGGCTTTGGGGAGCAGTTCTTC.

CDR3 residues: CASSHLTGNSEAFF. The CDR3 DNA reads as TGTGCCAGCAGTCACCTGACAGGGAATTCTGAAGCTTTCTTT. The chain recombines TRBV27 with TRBJ1-1; 7 positions match TRBD1. The CDR3 spans 14 residues. Germline CDR1 and CDR2: MNHEY and SMNVEV (reference sequence). V shed 5 bases and J 6 bases; nucleotides not matched to a gene: 9.

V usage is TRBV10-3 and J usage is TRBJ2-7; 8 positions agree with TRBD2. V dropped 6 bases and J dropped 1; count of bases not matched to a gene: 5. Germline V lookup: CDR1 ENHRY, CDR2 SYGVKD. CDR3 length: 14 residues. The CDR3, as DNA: TGTGCCATCAGGGGACTAGGAGGGTCCTACGAGCAGTACTTC. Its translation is CAIRGLGGSYEQYF.

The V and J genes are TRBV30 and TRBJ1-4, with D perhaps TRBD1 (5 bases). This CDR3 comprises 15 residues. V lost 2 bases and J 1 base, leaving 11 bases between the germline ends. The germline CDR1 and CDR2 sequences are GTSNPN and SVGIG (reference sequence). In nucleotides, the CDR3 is TGTGCCTGGAGTCCAACGGGGGGAACTAATGAAAAACTGTTTTTT. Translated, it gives CAWSPTGGTNEKLFF.

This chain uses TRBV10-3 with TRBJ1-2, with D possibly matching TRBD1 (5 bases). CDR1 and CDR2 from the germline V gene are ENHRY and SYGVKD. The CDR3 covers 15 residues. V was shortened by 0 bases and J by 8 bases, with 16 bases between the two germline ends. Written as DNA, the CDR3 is TGTGCCATCAGTGAGTCCGGGGGGATTGGGGAAGGCTACACCTTC. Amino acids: CAISESGGIGEGYTF.

The CDR3 sequence is CASSILDTGELFF. As DNA, the CDR3 is TGTGCCAGTAGTATTCTCGACACCGGGGAGCTGTTTTTT. The chain joins TRBV19 to TRBJ2-2; the D is unclear. Germline V CDR1 and CDR2: LNHDA, SQIVND (reference sequence). Trimming left V 3 bases short and J 3 bases short, with 5 bases between. The CDR3 sequence is 13 residues long. Full variable domain (missing parts from reference TRBV19 and TRBJ2-2): DGGITQSPKYLFRKEGQNVTLSCEQNLNHDAMYWYRQDPGQGLRLIYYSQIVNDFQKGDIAEGYSVSREKKESFPLTVTSAQKNPTAFYLCASSILDTGELFFGEGSRLTVL.

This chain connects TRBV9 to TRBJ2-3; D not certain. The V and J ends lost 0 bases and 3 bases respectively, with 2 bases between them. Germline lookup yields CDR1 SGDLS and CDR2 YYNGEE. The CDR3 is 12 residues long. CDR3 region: CASSVGTDTQYF. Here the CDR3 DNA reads TGTGCCAGCAGCGTAGGGACAGATACGCAGTATTTT.

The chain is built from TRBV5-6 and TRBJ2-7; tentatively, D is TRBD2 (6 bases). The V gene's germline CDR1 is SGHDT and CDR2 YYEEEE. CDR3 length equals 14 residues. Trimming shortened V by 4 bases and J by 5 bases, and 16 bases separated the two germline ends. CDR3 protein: CASSGGTVGHEQYF. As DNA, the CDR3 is TGTGCCAGCAGCGGGGGGACTGTCGGCCACGAGCAGTACTTC.

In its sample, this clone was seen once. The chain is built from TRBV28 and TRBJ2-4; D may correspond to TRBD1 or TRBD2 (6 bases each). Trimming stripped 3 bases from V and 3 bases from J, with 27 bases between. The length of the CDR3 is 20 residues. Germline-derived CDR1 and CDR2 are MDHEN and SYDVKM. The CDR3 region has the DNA TGTGCCAGCAGTTTCCCCCCTCCTGGTGACAGGATGGGAGGCAAAAACATTCAGTACTTC. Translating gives CASSFPPPGDRMGGKNIQYF.

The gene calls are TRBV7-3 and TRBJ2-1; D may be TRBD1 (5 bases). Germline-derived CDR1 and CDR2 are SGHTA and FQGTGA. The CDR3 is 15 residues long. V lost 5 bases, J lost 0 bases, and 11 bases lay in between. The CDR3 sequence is CASSVTANSYNEQFF. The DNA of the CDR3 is TGTGCCAGCAGCGTGACAGCCAACTCCTACAATGAGCAGTTCTTC.

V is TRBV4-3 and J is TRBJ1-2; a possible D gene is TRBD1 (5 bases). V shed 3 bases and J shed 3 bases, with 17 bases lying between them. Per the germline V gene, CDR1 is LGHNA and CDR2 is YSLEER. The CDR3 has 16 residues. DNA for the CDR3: TGCGCCAGCAGCCACTTAACGGGGGAGTATCACTATGGCTACACCTTC. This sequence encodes CASSHLTGEYHYGYTF.

The CDR3 loop reads CASSLGEAQNNEQFF. The CDR3 DNA sequence: TGTGCCAGCAGTTTGGGGGAGGCCCAAAACAATGAGCAGTTCTTC. The V call is TRBV28, the J call TRBJ2-1; tentative D call: TRBD2 (6 bases). CDR1 and CDR2 from the germline V gene are MDHEN and SYDVKM. The ends were cut back, 3 bases at V and 5 bases at J, with 14 bases in the middle. The CDR3 consists of 15 residues.

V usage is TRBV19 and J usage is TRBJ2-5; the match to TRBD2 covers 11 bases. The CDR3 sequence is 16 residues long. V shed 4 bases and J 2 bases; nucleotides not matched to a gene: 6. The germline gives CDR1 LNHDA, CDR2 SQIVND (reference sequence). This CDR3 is CASSTPSGGSQETQYF. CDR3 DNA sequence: TGTGCCAGTAGTACCCCTAGCGGGGGGTCTCAAGAGACCCAGTACTTC. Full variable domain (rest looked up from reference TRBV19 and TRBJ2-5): DGGITQSPKYLFRKEGQNVTLSCEQNLNHDAMYWYRQDPGQGLRLIYYSQIVNDFQKGDIAEGYSVSREKKESFPLTVTSAQKNPTAFYLCASSTPSGGSQETQYFGPGTRLLVL.

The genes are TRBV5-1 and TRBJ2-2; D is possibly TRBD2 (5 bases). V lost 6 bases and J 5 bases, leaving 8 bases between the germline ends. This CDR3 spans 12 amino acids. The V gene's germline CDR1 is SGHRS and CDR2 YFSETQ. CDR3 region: CASKRETGELFF. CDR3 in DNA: TGCGCCAGCAAAAGGGAGACCGGGGAGCTGTTTTTT.

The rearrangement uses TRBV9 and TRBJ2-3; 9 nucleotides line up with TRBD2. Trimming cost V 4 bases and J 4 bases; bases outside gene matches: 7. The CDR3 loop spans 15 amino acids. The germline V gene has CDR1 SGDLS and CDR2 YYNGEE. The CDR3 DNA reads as TGTGCCAGCAGCTTCAGCGGGGGGTATGCAGATACGCAGTATTTT. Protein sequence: CASSFSGGYADTQYF.

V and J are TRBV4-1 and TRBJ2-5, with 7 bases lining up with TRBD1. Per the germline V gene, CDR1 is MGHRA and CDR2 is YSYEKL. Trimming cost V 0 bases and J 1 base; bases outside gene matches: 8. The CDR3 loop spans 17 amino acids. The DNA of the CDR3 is TGCGCCAGCAGCCAAGATTGGGAAGACAGGGTCCAAGAGACCCAGTACTTC. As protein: CASSQDWEDRVQETQYF.

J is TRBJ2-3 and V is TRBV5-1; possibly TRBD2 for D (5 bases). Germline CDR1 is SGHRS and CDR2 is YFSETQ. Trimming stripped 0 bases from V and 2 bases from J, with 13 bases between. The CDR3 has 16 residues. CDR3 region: CASSLEGAAATDTQYF. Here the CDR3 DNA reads TGCGCCAGCAGCTTGGAGGGAGCGGCGGCCACAGATACGCAGTATTTT.

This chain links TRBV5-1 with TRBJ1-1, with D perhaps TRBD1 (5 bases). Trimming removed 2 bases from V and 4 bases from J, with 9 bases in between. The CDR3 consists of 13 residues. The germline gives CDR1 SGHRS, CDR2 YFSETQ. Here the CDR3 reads CASSLYGGTEAFF. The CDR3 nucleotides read TGCGCCAGCAGCTTATATGGGGGCACTGAAGCTTTCTTT.

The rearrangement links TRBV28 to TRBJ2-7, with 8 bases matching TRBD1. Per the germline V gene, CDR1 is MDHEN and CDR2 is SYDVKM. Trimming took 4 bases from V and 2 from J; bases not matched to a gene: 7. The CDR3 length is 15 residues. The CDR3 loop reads CASSSRQGLAYEQYF. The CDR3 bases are TGTGCCAGCAGTTCACGACAGGGGTTAGCCTACGAGCAGTACTTC.

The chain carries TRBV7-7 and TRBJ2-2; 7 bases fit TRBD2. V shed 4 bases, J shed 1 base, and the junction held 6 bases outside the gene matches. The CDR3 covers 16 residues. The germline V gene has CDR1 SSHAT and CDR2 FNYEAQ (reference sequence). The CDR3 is CASSSFPGGNTGELFF. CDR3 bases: TGTGCCAGCAGCTCTTTTCCGGGGGGGAACACCGGGGAGCTGTTTTTT.

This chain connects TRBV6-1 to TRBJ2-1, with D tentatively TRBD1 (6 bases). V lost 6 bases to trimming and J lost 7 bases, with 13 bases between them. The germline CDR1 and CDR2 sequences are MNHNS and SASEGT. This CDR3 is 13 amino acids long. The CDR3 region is CASSLQGWNEQFF. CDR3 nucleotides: TGTGCCAGCAGCTTACAGGGTTGGAATGAGCAGTTCTTC.

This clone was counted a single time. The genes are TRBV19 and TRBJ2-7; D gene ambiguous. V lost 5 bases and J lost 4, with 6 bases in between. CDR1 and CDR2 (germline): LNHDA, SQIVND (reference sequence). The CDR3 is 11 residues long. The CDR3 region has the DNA TGTGCCAGTAGTCACGGATACGAGCAGTACTTC. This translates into CASSHGYEQYF.

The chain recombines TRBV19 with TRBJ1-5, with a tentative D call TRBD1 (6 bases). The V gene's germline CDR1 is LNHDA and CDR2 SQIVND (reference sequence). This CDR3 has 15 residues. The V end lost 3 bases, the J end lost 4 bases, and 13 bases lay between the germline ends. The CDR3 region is CASSMGVGANQPQHF. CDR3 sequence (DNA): TGTGCCAGTAGTATGGGGGTGGGGGCAAATCAGCCCCAGCATTTT.

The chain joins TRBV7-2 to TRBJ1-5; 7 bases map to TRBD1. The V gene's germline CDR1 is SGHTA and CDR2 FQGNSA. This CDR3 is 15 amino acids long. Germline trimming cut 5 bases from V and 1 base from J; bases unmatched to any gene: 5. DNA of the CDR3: TGTGCCAGCAGCATTACAGGGGTGAGCAATCAGCCCCAGCATTTT. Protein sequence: CASSITGVSNQPQHF.

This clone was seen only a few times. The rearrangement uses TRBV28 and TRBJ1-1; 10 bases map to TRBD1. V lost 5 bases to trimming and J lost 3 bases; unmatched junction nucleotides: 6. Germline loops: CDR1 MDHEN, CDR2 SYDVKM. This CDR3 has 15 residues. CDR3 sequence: CASSPIGQGDTEAFF. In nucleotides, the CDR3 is TGTGCCAGCAGTCCGATAGGACAGGGGGACACTGAAGCTTTCTTT.

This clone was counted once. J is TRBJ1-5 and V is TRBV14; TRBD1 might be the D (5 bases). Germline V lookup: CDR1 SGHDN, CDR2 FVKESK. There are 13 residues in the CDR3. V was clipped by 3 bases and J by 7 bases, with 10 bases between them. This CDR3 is CASSQGRGQPQHF. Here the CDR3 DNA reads TGTGCCAGCAGCCAGGGACGTGGGCAGCCCCAGCATTTT.